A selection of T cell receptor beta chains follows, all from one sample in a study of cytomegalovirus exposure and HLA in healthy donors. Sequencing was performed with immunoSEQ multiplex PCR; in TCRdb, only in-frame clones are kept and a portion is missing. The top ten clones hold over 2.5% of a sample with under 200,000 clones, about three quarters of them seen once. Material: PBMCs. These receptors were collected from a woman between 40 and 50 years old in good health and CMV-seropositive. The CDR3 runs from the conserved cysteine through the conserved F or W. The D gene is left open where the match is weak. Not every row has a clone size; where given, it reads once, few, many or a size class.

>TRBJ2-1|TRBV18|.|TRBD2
CASSPPGLAGGLHNEQFF
TGTGCCAGCTCACCTCCGGGACTAGCGGGAGGGCTCCACAATGAGCAGTTCTTC
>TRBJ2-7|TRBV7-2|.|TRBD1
CASSFGQGTYEQYF
TGTGCCAGCAGCTTTGGACAGGGGACCTACGAGCAGTACTTC
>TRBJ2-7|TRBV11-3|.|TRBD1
CASSVGGREVSEQYF
TGTGCCAGCAGCGTAGGGGGCAGGGAAGTTTCCGAGCAGTACTTC
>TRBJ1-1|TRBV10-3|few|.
CAISNREIGTEAFF
TGTGCCATCAGTAACAGGGAGATAGGTACTGAAGCTTTCTTT
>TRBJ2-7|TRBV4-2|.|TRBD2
CASSQASIAGGLLYEQYF
TGTGCCAGCAGCCAAGCCAGTATAGCGGGAGGACTTCTGTACGAGCAGTACTTC
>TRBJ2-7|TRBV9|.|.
CASSVGGSGSILGEQYF
.
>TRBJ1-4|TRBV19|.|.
CASSLQGVNEKLFF
TGTGCCAGTAGCCTACAGGGAGTTAATGAAAAACTGTTTTTT
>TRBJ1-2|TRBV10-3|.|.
CATDKVNYGYTF
TGTGCCACGGACAAAGTTAACTATGGCTACACCTTC
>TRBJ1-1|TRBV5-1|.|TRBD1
CASSLARTGVNTEAFF
TGCGCCAGCAGCTTGGCAAGGACAGGGGTGAACACTGAAGCTTTCTTT
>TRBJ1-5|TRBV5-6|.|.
CASSPGTLGPQHF
TGTGCCAGCAGCCCAGGAACTTTGGGGCCCCAGCATTTT
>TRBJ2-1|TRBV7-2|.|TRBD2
CASSLATSGRVNEQFF
TGTGCCAGCAGCTTAGCAACTAGCGGGCGCGTCAATGAGCAGTTCTTC
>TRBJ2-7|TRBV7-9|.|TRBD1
CSSSLARDRSYEQYF
TGTTCCAGCAGCTTAGCCCGGGACAGAAGCTACGAGCAGTACTTC
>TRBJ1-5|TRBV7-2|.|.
CASSSNRAGVGQPQHF
TGTGCCAGCAGCTCAAACAGGGCTGGTGTAGGCCAGCCCCAGCATTTT
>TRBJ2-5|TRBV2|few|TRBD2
CASSSGGAPLRETQYF
TGTGCCAGCAGCTCCGGGGGGGCACCCCTCCGGGAGACCCAGTACTTC
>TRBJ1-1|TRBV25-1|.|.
CASSANDITEAFF
TGTGCCAGCAGTGCAAACGACATCACTGAAGCTTTCTTT
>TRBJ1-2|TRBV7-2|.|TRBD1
CASSLAGGDGYTF
TGTGCCAGCAGCTTAGCAGGGGGCGATGGCTACACCTTC
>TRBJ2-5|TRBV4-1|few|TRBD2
CASSRTKIERGGATQYF
TGCGCCAGCAGCCGAACCAAGATAGAACGGGGGGGCGCGACCCAGTACTTC
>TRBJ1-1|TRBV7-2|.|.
CASSLTGPNTEAFF
TGTGCCAGCAGCTTAACAGGGCCGAACACTGAAGCTTTCTTT
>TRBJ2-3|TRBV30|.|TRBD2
CAWTGTSGGLDTQYF
TGTGCCTGGACCGGGACTAGCGGGGGCCTTGATACGCAGTATTTT
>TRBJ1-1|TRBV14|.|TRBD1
CASSRDRVTEAFF
TGTGCCAGCAGCCGGGACAGAGTGACTGAAGCTTTCTTT
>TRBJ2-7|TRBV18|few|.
CASSPSPNEQYF
TGTGCCAGCTCACCTTCACCTAACGAGCAGTACTTC
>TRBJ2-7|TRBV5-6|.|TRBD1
CASSTTGQGVREQYF
TGTGCCAGCAGCACCACGGGACAGGGGGTACGCGAGCAGTACTTC
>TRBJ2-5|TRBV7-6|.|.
CASSSRDTYQETQYF
TGTGCCAGCAGCTCCCGGGACACGTACCAAGAGACCCAGTACTTC
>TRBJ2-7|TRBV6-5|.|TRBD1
CASSLGQGSAYEQYF
TGTGCCAGCAGTCTCGGACAGGGGTCGGCCTACGAGCAGTACTTC
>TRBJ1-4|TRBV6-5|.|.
CASSYSGGALFF
TGTGCCAGCAGTTACTCTGGGGGCGCTCTGTTTTTT
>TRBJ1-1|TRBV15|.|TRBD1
CATSRRDRVLDTEAFF
TGTGCCACCAGCAGGCGGGACAGGGTATTGGACACTGAAGCTTTCTTT
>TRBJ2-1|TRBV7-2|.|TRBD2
CASSLGTSGSGVEQFF
TGTGCCAGCAGCTTAGGGACTAGCGGGTCCGGAGTCGAGCAGTTCTTC
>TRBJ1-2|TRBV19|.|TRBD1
CATSDREYGYTF
TGTGCCACCTCGGACAGGGAATATGGCTACACCTTC
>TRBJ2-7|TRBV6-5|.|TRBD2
CASTGSGRDEQYF
TGTGCCAGCACAGGTAGCGGGAGGGACGAGCAGTACTTC
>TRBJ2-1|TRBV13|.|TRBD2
CASSQTGTSGSPGEQFF
TGTGCCAGCAGCCAAACCGGGACTAGCGGGAGTCCGGGTGAGCAGTTCTTC
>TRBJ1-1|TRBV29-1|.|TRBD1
CSVVGTGGFNTEASF
TGCAGCGTTGTAGGGACAGGGGGCTTTAACACTGAAGCTTCCTTT
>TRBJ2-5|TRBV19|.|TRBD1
CASSIGGQGRFRETQYF
TGTGCCAGTAGTATCGGAGGACAGGGGAGATTTCGGGAGACCCAGTACTTC
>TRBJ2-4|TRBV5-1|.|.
CASSRNGDIQYF
TGCGCCAGCAGCAGGAACGGGGACATTCAGTACTTC
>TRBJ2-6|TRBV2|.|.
CASSEAQRAGANVLTF
TGTGCCAGCAGTGAAGCGCAGAGGGCTGGGGCCAACGTCCTGACTTTC
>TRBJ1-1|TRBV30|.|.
CAWDTGMNTEAFF
TGTGCCTGGGATACGGGGATGAACACTGAAGCTTTCTTT
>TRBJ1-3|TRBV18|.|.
CASSDNRGRNTIYF
TGTGCCAGCTCAGACAACCGAGGGAGAAACACCATATATTTT
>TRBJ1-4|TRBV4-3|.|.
CASSRGPWRREKLFF
TGCGCCAGCAGCCGGGGCCCTTGGCGGCGTGAAAAACTGTTTTTT
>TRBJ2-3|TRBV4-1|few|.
CASSQDQWGESTDTQYF
TGCGCCAGCAGCCAAGATCAATGGGGCGAGAGCACAGATACGCAGTATTTT
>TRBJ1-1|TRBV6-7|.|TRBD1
CASSYRGTGLGWAEAFF
TGTGCCAGCAGTTACCGCGGGACAGGCCTAGGTTGGGCTGAAGCTTTCTTT
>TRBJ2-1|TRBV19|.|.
CASSSSDWNEQFF
TGTGCCAGTAGTTCCTCGGACTGGAATGAGCAGTTCTTC
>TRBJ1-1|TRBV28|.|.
CASSLRTNTEAFF
TGTGCCAGCAGTTTAAGGACAAACACTGAAGCTTTCTTT
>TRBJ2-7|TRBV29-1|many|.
CSVEFRGNGEQYF
TGCAGCGTTGAATTCAGGGGTAACGGCGAGCAGTACTTC
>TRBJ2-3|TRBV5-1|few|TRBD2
CASRPGTSGRVDTQYF
TGCGCCAGCAGGCCTGGGACTAGCGGGAGGGTAGATACGCAGTATTTT
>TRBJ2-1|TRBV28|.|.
CASNELAGNQNEQFF
TGTGCCAGCAATGAACTAGCAGGGAACCAAAATGAGCAGTTCTTC
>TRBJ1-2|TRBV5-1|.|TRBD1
CASSPEGQGGYTF
TGCGCCAGCAGCCCGGAGGGACAGGGCGGCTACACCTTC
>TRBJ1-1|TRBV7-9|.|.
CASSRQGNTEAFF
TGTGCCAGCAGCCGGCAGGGGAACACTGAAGCTTTCTTT
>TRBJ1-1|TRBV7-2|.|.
CASSPVSGSEAFF
TGTGCCAGCAGCCCCGTATCAGGGTCCGAAGCTTTCTTT
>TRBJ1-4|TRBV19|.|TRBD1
CASSKGQVANEKLFF
TGTGCCAGTAGTAAGGGACAGGTGGCGAATGAAAAACTGTTTTTT
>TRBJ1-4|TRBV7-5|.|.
CARRAGSTNEKLFF
TGTGCCAGAAGAGCGGGGAGCACTAATGAAAAACTGTTTTTT
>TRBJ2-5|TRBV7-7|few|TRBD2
CASSLGLAGGQETQYF
TGTGCCAGCAGCTTGGGACTAGCGGGGGGGCAAGAGACCCAGTACTTC
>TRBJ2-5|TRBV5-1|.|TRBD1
CASSPTGGGETQYF
TGCGCCAGCAGCCCGACAGGGGGCGGGGAGACCCAGTACTTC
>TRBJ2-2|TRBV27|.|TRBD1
CASSTRTGTGTGELFF
TGTGCCAGCAGTACCCGGACAGGGACGGGCACCGGGGAGCTGTTTTTT
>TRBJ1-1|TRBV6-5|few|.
CASSSEWGTLEAFF
TGTGCCAGCAGTTCGGAGTGGGGCACGCTTGAAGCTTTCTTT
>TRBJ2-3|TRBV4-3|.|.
CASSQADSREQYF
TGCGCCAGCAGCCAAGCGGACAGCCGAGAGCAGTATTTT
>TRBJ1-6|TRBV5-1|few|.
CASSDDSLNSPLHF
TGCGCCAGCAGCGACGACAGCCTTAATTCACCCCTCCACTTT